Detailed here is one TCR beta chain. The antigen remains unidentified. TCRdb independently ran MiXCR on the RT-PCR reads; one entry per CDR3 protein. The sample carries about 500,000 distinct CDR3 sequences, more than 15% recorded once. The data were obtained in a study of response to subunit inactivated influenza vaccine. Whole-study findings and limits: Each seasonal influenza vaccination recruits few new T cells, the authors suggested.

Germline V gene lookup returns CDR1 DFQATT and CDR2 SNEGSKA (reference sequence). Trimming cost V 5 bases and J 4 bases; bases outside gene matches: 4. This CDR3 has 13 amino acids. The V and J genes are TRBV20-1 and TRBJ1-4, with 7 bases that match TRBD1. Sequencing was performed on CD4+ T cells sorted from PBMCs, taken around 25 months after vaccination. The clonotype was recovered from a man aged 45 to 75 who received an inactivated influenza vaccine. The CDR3 here is CSARDSRNEKLFF. The CDR3, as DNA: TGCAGTGCTCGGGACAGCCGTAATGAAAAACTGTTTTTT.